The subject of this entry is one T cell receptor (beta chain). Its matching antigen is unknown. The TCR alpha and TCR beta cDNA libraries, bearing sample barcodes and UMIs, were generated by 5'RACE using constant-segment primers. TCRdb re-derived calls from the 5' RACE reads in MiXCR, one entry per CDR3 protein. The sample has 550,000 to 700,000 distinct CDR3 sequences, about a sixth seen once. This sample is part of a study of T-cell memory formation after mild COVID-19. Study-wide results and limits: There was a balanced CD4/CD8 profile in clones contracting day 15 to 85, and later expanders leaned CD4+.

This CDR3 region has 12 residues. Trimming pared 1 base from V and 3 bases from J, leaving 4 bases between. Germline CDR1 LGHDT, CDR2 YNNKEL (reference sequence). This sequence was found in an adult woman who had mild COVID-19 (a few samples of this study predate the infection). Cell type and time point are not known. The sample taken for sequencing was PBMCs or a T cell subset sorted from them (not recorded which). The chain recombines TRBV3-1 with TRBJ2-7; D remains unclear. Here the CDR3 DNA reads TGTGCCAGCAGCCAAGTCGTCTACGAGCAGTACTTC. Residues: CASSQVVYEQYF.